One sample yielded the 24 T cell receptor beta chains listed below, sequenced in a study of graft-versus-host responses after intestinal transplantation (dated by TCRdb to 2020 to 2022). Their recognized antigens are unknown. Library method: the immunoSEQ multiplex PCR assay. As stored in TCRdb, this immuneACCESS dataset retains in-frame rearrangements with V and J assigned. A fraction of the clones does not appear; measured against another copy, unresolved V genes explain less than half of the discrepancy, and the remainder lacks a known reason. This sample gives about 100,000 clones in total; 91% of them show up just once. Approximately 0.17% of the sample is taken by the ten largest. Per the publication, the time point label means: cells obtained before transplantation from donor or recipient. The sample consisted of unstimulated CD4+ T cells sorted from spleen or lymph node cells, taken before transplant. These receptors were taken from a human donor who was the organ donor for an intestinal transplant.

The chain has TRBV18 and TRBJ1-3, with unresolved D. Trimming pared 6 bases from V and 3 bases from J, leaving 15 bases between. The V gene's germline CDR1 is KGHSH and CDR2 LQKENI. The CDR3 length is 15 residues. The CDR3 protein is CASSPRDTFGNTIYF. The CDR3 nucleotides read TGTGCCAGCTCTCCCCGAGACACGTTTGGAAACACCATATATTTT.

The chain combines TRBV4-1 with TRBJ2-5, with a weak D call TRBD1 (6 bases). The DNA end is a closer match to TRBJ2-7, so the J assignment may be wrong. Germline loops: CDR1 MGHRA, CDR2 YSYEKL. CDR3 length: 15 amino acids. The CDR3 region is CASSAIWDINYEQYF. Here the CDR3 DNA reads TGCGCCAGCAGCGCCATTTGGGACATTAACTACGAGCAGTACTTC.

This chain links TRBV11-2 with TRBJ1-3; D is unresolved. Germline V lookup: CDR1 SGHAT, CDR2 FQNNGV. Trimming shortened V by 5 bases and J by 3 bases, and 14 bases separated the two germline ends. CDR3 length: 15 amino acids. CDR3 DNA sequence: TGTGCCAGCAGCCCGTCCCGAGTCCGTGGAAACACCATATATTTT. Protein product: CASSPSRVRGNTIYF.

The V call is TRBV28, the J call TRBJ1-5; D call uncertain. Germline CDR1 reads MDHEN; CDR2 reads SYDVKM. The CDR3 consists of 19 residues. The V end lost 3 bases, the J end lost 4 bases, and 25 bases lay between the germline ends. The CDR3 reads CASSFPKTLTVEKNQPQHF. In DNA, the CDR3 is TGTGCCAGCAGTTTCCCGAAAACCCTGACTGTTGAAAAGAATCAGCCCCAGCATTTT.

V gene TRBV29-1 combines with J gene TRBJ1-1, with D unresolved. Germline loops: CDR1 SQVTM, CDR2 ANQGSEA. The CDR3 totals 12 residues. The ends were cut back, 4 bases at V and 4 bases at J, with 10 bases in the middle. CDR3 nucleotide sequence: TGCAGCGTTGTGGGAGATCGCACTGAAGCTTTCTTT. Translation gives CSVVGDRTEAFF.

V gene TRBV4-1 combines with J gene TRBJ2-7; 11 bases fit TRBD1. The germline CDR1 and CDR2 sequences are MGHRA and YSYEKL. The CDR3 runs to 15 residues. V lost 1 base to trimming and J lost 2 bases; unmatched junction nucleotides: 1. The CDR3 sequence is CASSQAGQGAYEQYF. CDR3 nucleotide sequence: TGCGCCAGCAGCCAAGCGGGACAGGGGGCCTACGAGCAGTACTTC.

This clone came up once. V gene TRBV6-4 combines with J gene TRBJ2-1; 7 nucleotides line up with TRBD1. The length of the CDR3 is 16 residues. Germline V gene data show CDR1 as MRHNA and CDR2 as SNTAGT. After removal of 2 bases from V and 4 bases from J, the junction contained 8 bases not matched to a gene. The CDR3 sequence: CASSDLQGKRYNEQFF. CDR3 nucleotides: TGTGCCAGCAGTGACCTACAGGGGAAAAGGTACAATGAGCAGTTCTTC.

The chain employs TRBV11-1 and TRBJ2-1; 9 bases agree with TRBD2. Germline loops: CDR1 SGHAT, CDR2 FQDESV (reference sequence). V gave up 5 bases and J gave up 3 bases; unmatched junction bases: 14. The CDR3 covers 18 residues. This CDR3 is CASSQTLPRAGGYNEQFF. The CDR3 nucleotides read TGTGCCAGCAGCCAAACCCTTCCCCGAGCGGGGGGCTACAATGAGCAGTTCTTC.

CDR3 sequence (DNA): TGTGCCAGCAGTCCCGTGGAGCGGGGGGAGGACGAGCAGTACTTC. Its translation is CASSPVERGEDEQYF. The chain has TRBV2 and TRBJ2-7, with 9 positions matching TRBD2. Trimming at V came to 5 bases and at J to 5 bases, leaving 10 bases not matched to a gene. The CDR3 runs 15 residues. CDR1 is SNHLY, CDR2 FYNNEI, per germline.

Only one count was recorded for this clone. J is TRBJ2-5 and V is TRBV6-5; 7 nucleotides agree with TRBD2. The CDR3 contains 15 residues. Germline V gene data show CDR1 as MNHEY and CDR2 as SVGAGI. The junction had 12 bases not matched to a gene; V was cut back by 7 bases and J by 4 bases. CDR3 protein: CASKRPQAGVETQYF. The CDR3 DNA follows: TGTGCCAGCAAGAGGCCTCAGGCGGGGGTAGAGACCCAGTACTTC.

The rearrangement joins TRBV7-3 to TRBJ2-7; 9 positions agree with TRBD1. The CDR3 is made up of 15 amino acids. Germline V gene sequence: CDR1 SGHTA, CDR2 FQGTGA. V shed 3 bases and J 2 bases; nucleotides not matched to a gene: 5. CDR3 sequence: CASSFGTGPTYEQYF. The CDR3, as DNA: TGTGCCAGCAGCTTCGGGACAGGGCCCACCTACGAGCAGTACTTC. Filled out from reference TRBV7-3 and TRBJ2-7, the complete variable domain reads GAGVSQTPSNKVTEKGKYVELRCDPISGHTALYWYRQSLGQGPEFLIYFQGTGAADDSGLPNDRFFAVRPEGSVSTLKIQRTERGDSAVYLCASSFGTGPTYEQYFGPGTRLTVT.

The V and J genes are TRBV4-1 and TRBJ2-2, with D possibly matching TRBD1 (5 bases). CDR1 and CDR2 from the germline V gene are MGHRA and YSYEKL. Trimming took off 0 bases at V and 6 bases at J, with 11 bases between the two ends. The CDR3 runs to 15 residues. In nucleotides, the CDR3 is TGCGCCAGCAGCCAAGATCTCCAGGGTCCCGGGGAGCTGTTTTTT. Its protein product is CASSQDLQGPGELFF.

This clone was seen just once. This chain links TRBV7-3 with TRBJ2-1; 8 bases are a match to TRBD2. Germline CDR1 SGHTA, CDR2 FQGTGA. Germline trimming cut 5 bases from V and 8 bases from J; bases unmatched to any gene: 5. The CDR3 consists of 13 residues. CDR3 in DNA: TGTGCCAGCAGCCGGGGGGGCCTCGATGAGCAGTTCTTC. Amino acid sequence: CASSRGGLDEQFF.

This chain joins TRBV5-1 and TRBJ1-2; 12 nucleotides agree with TRBD1. V lost 7 bases to trimming and J lost 4 bases; unmatched junction nucleotides: 5. The germline V gene encodes CDR1 SGHRS and CDR2 YFSETQ. CDR3 size: 14 residues. The CDR3 DNA reads TGCGCCAGCGGGACAGGGGGCGCGACCTATGGCTACACCTTC. It translates to CASGTGGATYGYTF.

This sequence joins TRBV6-1 and TRBJ1-2; D may be TRBD1 (6 bases). V was trimmed by 2 bases and J by 4 bases, leaving 14 bases between them. Germline CDR1 reads MNHNS; CDR2 reads SASEGT. This CDR3 spans 15 amino acids. CDR3 in amino acids: CASSETGFVGYGYTF. For the CDR3, the DNA is TGTGCCAGCAGTGAAACAGGGTTTGTTGGCTATGGCTACACCTTC.

Points on this clone: Other nucleotide sequences in the sample specify the same CDR3. The genes are TRBV7-9 and TRBJ1-6; TRBD1 might be the D (6 bases). V lost 1 base to trimming and J lost 7 bases, with 11 bases between them. The CDR3 loop spans 15 amino acids. Germline CDR1 is SEHNR and CDR2 is FQNEAQ (reference sequence). In nucleotides, the CDR3 is TGTGCCAGCAGCTTAGTGGCGGGGGGCAATTCACCCCTCCACTTT. It codes for CASSLVAGGNSPLHF.

V is TRBV15 and J is TRBJ2-5; 8 nucleotides line up with TRBD1. The germline CDR1 and CDR2 sequences are LNHNV and YYDKDF (reference sequence). The J segment lost 3 bases and the V segment lost 0 bases, leaving 3 bases of the junction unmatched. The CDR3 is 15 amino acids. The CDR3 bases are TGTGCCACCAGCAGAGAAGGGACAGGTGAAGAGACCCAGTACTTC. Translation gives CATSREGTGEETQYF.

The rearrangement joins TRBV10-3 to TRBJ1-6; D is possibly TRBD1 (6 bases). The V end lost 5 bases, the J end lost 4 bases, and 15 bases lay between the germline ends. The CDR3 has 16 amino acids. The germline gives CDR1 ENHRY, CDR2 SYGVKD. CDR3 sequence (DNA): TGTGCCATCAGTTCCGGCAGGGACACATATAATTCACCCCTCCACTTT. This codes for CAISSGRDTYNSPLHF.

The rearrangement uses TRBV2 and TRBJ2-3; 8 bases agree with TRBD2. Looked up from germline, CDR1 is SNHLY and CDR2 is FYNNEI. V shed 0 bases, J shed 5 bases, and the junction held 4 bases outside the gene matches. The CDR3 has 15 amino acids. DNA for the CDR3: TGTGCCAGCAGTGAAGCTAGCGGGGCGGTAGATACGCAGTATTTT. Translated, it gives CASSEASGAVDTQYF.

The chain has TRBV5-6 and TRBJ2-7; possible D gene TRBD1, 5 bases. The CDR3 loop spans 13 amino acids. Germline-derived CDR1 and CDR2 are SGHDT and YYEEEE. Trimming took off 2 bases at V and 5 bases at J, with 11 bases between the two ends. As DNA, the CDR3 is TGTGCCAGCAGCTTTCCAGGGTCCCACGAGCAGTACTTC. This gives the protein CASSFPGSHEQYF.

V and J are TRBV5-1 and TRBJ1-1, with TRBD1 matching over 7 bases. V trimming: 3 bases; J trimming: 3 bases; junction bases outside the gene matches: 11. The germline V gene encodes CDR1 SGHRS and CDR2 YFSETQ. The CDR3 is made up of 16 amino acids. The CDR3 loop is CASSSQTGRLHTEAFF. CDR3 DNA: TGCGCCAGCAGCTCACAGACAGGGCGGTTGCACACTGAAGCTTTCTTT. The variable domain in full, completed from reference TRBV5-1 and TRBJ1-1, reads KAGVTQTPRYLIKTRGQQVTLSCSPISGHRSVSWYQQTPGQGLQFLFEYFSETQRNKGNFPGRFSGRQFSNSRSEMNVSTLELGDSALYLCASSSQTGRLHTEAFFGQGTRLTVV.

J is TRBJ1-6 and V is TRBV30; 8 nucleotides line up with TRBD1. CDR3 length: 16 amino acids. Germline V gene sequence: CDR1 GTSNPN, CDR2 SVGIG (reference sequence). Losses at the gene ends were 2 bases for V and 0 bases for J; bases not matched to a gene: 3. The CDR3 sequence: CAWSRQGSSYNSPLHF. The CDR3 nucleotides read TGTGCCTGGAGTCGACAGGGGAGCTCCTATAATTCACCCCTCCACTTT.

The chain carries TRBV7-6 and TRBJ1-5, with a possible D match to TRBD1 (5 bases). Trimming cost V 4 bases and J 1 base, with 23 bases left between them. Germline values: CDR1 SGHVS, CDR2 FNYEAQ. This CDR3 spans 19 amino acids. CDR3 nucleotides: TGTGCCAGCAGCTCTACGAACGGGGGAGCTTTGGGGAGCAATCAGCCCCAGCATTTT. Translation gives CASSSTNGGALGSNQPQHF. Drawing the rest from reference TRBV7-6 and TRBJ1-5, the complete variable domain is GAGVSQSPRYKVTKRGQDVALRCDPISGHVSLYWYRQALGQGPEFLTYFNYEAQQDKSGLPNDRFSAERPEGSISTLTIQRTEQRDSAMYRCASSSTNGGALGSNQPQHFGDGTRLSIL.

In this sample, this clone turned up once. The gene calls are TRBV4-3 and TRBJ1-3; weak D call: TRBD1 (5 bases). The CDR3 spans 17 residues. CDR1 is LGHNA and CDR2 is YSLEER in the germline V gene. V was shortened by 4 bases and J by 0 bases, with 16 bases between the two germline ends. The CDR3 reads CASSRYLGVLSGNTIYF. CDR3 in DNA: TGCGCCAGCAGCCGTTATTTAGGGGTCCTCTCTGGAAACACCATATATTTT.